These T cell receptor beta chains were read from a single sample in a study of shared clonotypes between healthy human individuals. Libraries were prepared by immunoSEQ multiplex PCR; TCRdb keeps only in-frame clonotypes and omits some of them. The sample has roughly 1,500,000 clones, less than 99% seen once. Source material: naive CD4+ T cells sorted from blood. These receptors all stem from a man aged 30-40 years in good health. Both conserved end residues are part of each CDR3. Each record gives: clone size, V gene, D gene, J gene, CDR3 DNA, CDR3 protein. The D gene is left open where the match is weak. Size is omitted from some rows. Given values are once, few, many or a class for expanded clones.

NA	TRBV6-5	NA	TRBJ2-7	TGTGCCAGCAGTTACTTTTCCGGCGGTTCCTACGAGCAGTACTTC	CASSYFSGGSYEQYF
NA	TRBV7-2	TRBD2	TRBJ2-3	TGTGCCAGCAGCTTAGGTGTTAGCGGGACAGATACGCAGTATTTT	CASSLGVSGTDTQYF
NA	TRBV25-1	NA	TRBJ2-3	TGTGCCAGCAGTGACGGATGGGGTAGGGCGAGGGGCACAGATACGCAGTATTTT	CASSDGWGRARGTDTQYF
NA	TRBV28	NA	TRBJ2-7	TGTGCCAGCAGTTCCCCCTCAAGCCTCTCCTACGAGCAGTACTTC	CASSSPSSLSYEQYF
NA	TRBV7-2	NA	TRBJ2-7	TGTGCCAGCAACCTGGACTGGGAAGACGAGCAGTACTTC	CASNLDWEDEQYF
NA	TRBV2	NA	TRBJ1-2	TGTGCCAGCAGTGGCCACGACCTAAGCGTGGTGTTGGGGAACTATGGCTACACCTTC	CASSGHDLSVVLGNYGYTF
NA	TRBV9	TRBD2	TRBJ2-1	TGTGCCAGCAGCGCCTCAACCGGGACTAGCGGGAGTATCTATGAGCAGTTCTTC	CASSASTGTSGSIYEQFF
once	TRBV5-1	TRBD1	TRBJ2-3	TGCGCCAGCAGCTATTCGGGACAGGCGGCGAGAGATACGCAGTATTTT	CASSYSGQAARDTQYF
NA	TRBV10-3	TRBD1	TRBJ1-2	TGTGCCATCAGTGATTCAACAGGGGGCGACTATGGCTACACCTTC	CAISDSTGGDYGYTF
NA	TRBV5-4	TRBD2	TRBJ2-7	TGTGCCGGAAGCGGGAGAGGGGGGTACGAGCAGTACTTC	CAGSGRGGYEQYF
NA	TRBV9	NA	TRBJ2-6	TGTGCCAGCAGCGTAGGGGCCCAGAGCTCTGGGGCCAACGTCCTGACTTTC	CASSVGAQSSGANVLTF
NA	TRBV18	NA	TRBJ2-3	TGTGCCAGCTCACCAAGTAATCTACCCCTCACAGATACGCAGTATTTT	CASSPSNLPLTDTQYF
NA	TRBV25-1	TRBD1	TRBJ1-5	TGTGCCAGCAGACACGGACAGGAAAGGAATCAGCCCCAGCATTTT	CASRHGQERNQPQHF
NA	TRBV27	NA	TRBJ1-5	TGTGCCAGCAGTTTGAGCCTGTATAGCAATCAGCCCCAGCATTTT	CASSLSLYSNQPQHF
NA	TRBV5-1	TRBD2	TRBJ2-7	TGCGCCAGCAGCCCTAGCCCGGGAGGGCGTGACGAGCAGTACTTC	CASSPSPGGRDEQYF
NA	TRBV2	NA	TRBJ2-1	TGTGCCAGCAGTGGAGCGGCAGGTCCCCGTGAGCAGTTCTTC	CASSGAAGPREQFF
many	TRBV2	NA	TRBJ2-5	TGTGCCAGCAGTGAAGAGACCCAGTACTTC	CASSEETQYF
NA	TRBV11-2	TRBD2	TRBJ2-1	TGTGCCAGCAGCACGACTAGCAGTTACAATGAGCAGTTCTTC	CASSTTSSYNEQFF
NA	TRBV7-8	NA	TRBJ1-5	TGTGCCAGCAGCTTTTTGAGCAGGGCGGGTCAGCCCCAGCATTTT	CASSFLSRAGQPQHF
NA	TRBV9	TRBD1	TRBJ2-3	TGTGCCAGCAGCGTAGGCGGTAGGGCAGGGGGCAGCACAGATACGCAGTATTTT	CASSVGGRAGGSTDTQYF
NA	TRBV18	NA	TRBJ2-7	TGTGCCAGCTCACCTCTACTCGGGAGCTCCTACGAGCAGTACTTC	CASSPLLGSSYEQYF
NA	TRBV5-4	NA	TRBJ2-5	TGTGCCAGCAGCCTAGATACGTTGGAGACCCAGTACTTC	CASSLDTLETQYF
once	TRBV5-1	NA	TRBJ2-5	TGCGCCAGCAGCGGGCTCCAGGGGCACCAAGAGACCCAGTACTTC	CASSGLQGHQETQYF
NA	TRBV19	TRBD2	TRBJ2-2	TGTGCCAGTAGTATAACGGGAGGGAACACCGGGGAGCTGTTTTTT	CASSITGGNTGELFF
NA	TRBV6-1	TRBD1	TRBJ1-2	TGTGCCAGCAGTGGATCGACAGGGGGAGATGGCTACACCTTC	CASSGSTGGDGYTF
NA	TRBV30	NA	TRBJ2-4	TGTGCCTGGACTACCCGTAACATTCAGTACTTC	CAWTTRNIQYF
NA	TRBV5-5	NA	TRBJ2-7	TGTGCCAGCAGCTTGGTGGCAGGGGAGGCGGGTGAGCAGTACTTC	CASSLVAGEAGEQYF
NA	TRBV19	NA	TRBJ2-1	TGTGCCAGTAGTCCAGTTGATTCGATCAATGAGCAGTTCTTC	CASSPVDSINEQFF
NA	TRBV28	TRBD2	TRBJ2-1	TGTGCCAGCAGCCGTAGCGGGAGCACCTACAATGAGCAGTTCTTC	CASSRSGSTYNEQFF
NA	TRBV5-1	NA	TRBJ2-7	TGCGCCAGCAGCGGAAAGACAGGATACTACGAGCAGTACTTC	CASSGKTGYYEQYF
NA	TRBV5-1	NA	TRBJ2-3	TGCGCCAGCAGCTATAGCGGAACATTGGATACGCAGTATTTT	CASSYSGTLDTQYF
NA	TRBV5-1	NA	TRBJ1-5	TGCGCCAGCAGCTTGGGGGGACTCCCTTCAGCCCAGCATTTT	CASSLGGLPSAQHF
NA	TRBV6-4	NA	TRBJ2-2	TGTGCCAGCAGCCGGGATCCACTCGTGTCCGGGGAGCTGTTTTTT	CASSRDPLVSGELFF
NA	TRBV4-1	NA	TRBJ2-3	TGCGCCAGCAGCCAAGCTGGGCGGAGCACAGATACGCAGTATTTT	CASSQAGRSTDTQYF
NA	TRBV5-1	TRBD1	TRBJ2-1	TGCGCCAGCAGCTTGGGGGACAGGGCCTCATACAATGAGCAGTTCTTC	CASSLGDRASYNEQFF
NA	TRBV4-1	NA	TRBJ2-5	TGCGCCAGCAGCCGGATTTCGGAAGAGACCCAGTACTTC	CASSRISEETQYF
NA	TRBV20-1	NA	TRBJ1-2	TGCAGTGCTAGGACCGGCTATGGCTACACCTTC	CSARTGYGYTF
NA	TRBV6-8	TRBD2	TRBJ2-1	TGTGCCAGCAAAAGCCCTAGCGGTCTCAATGAGCAGTTCTTC	CASKSPSGLNEQFF
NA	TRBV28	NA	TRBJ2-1	TGTGCCAGCCGAGACCGACCAGGTGGGGATGAGCAGTTCTTC	CASRDRPGGDEQFF
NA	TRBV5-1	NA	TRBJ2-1	TGCGCCAGCAGCCCGGGACTTCACGCCTCGAGGGCCTACAATGAGCAGTTCTTC	CASSPGLHASRAYNEQFF
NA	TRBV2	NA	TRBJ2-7	TGTGCCAGCACTTTACCTGGCGGGGACTACGAGCAGTACTTC	CASTLPGGDYEQYF
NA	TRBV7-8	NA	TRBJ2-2	TGTGCCAGCAGCTTAGCCAGGGCTCGGGGGGAGCTGTTTTTT	CASSLARARGELFF